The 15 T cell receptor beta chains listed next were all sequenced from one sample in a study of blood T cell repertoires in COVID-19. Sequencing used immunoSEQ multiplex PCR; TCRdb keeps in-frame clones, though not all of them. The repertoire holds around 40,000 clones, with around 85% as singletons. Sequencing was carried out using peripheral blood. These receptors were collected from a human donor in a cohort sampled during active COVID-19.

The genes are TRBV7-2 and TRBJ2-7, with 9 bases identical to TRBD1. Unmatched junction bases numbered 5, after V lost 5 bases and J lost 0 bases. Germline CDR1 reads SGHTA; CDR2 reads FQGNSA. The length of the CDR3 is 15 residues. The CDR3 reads CASSTTGGSSYEQYF. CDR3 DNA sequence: TGTGCCAGCAGCACTACAGGGGGCTCCTCCTACGAGCAGTACTTC.

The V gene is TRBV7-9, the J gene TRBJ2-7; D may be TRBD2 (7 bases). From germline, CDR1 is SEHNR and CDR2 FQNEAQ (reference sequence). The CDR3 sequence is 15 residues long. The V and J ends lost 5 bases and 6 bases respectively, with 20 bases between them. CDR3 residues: CASSVREAGAGEQYF. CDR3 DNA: TGTGCCAGCAGCGTACGGGAGGCGGGGGCTGGCGAGCAGTACTTC.

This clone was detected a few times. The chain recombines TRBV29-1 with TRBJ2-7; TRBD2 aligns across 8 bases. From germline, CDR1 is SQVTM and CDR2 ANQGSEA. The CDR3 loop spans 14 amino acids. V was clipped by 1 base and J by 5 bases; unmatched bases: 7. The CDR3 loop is CSVEVREGYDEQYF. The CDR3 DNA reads TGCAGCGTTGAAGTCCGGGAGGGCTACGACGAGCAGTACTTC.

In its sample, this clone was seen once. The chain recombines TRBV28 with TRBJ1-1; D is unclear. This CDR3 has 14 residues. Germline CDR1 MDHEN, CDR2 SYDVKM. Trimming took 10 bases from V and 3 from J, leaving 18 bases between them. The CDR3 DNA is TGTGCCACCAACTCCCCCTCCCTCTACACTGAAGCTTTCTTT. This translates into CATNSPSLYTEAFF.

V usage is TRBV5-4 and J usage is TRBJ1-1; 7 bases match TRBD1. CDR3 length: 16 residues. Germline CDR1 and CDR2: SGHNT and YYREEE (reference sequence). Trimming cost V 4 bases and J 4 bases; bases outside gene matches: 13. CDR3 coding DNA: TGTGCCAGCAGCCTCGGAGGGGGCGCTTCGGTCACTGAAGCTTTCTTT. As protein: CASSLGGGASVTEAFF.

This chain's CDR3 is CASSLSYGGPPLHF. The CDR3, as DNA: TGTGCCAGCAGCTTATCCTACGGGGGGCCACCCCTCCACTTT. The rearrangement links TRBV7-2 to TRBJ1-6, with D perhaps matching TRBD1 (6 bases). CDR3 length: 14 residues. With 2 bases removed from V and 11 bases from J, the gap between germline ends came to 13 bases. The germline V gene encodes CDR1 SGHTA and CDR2 FQGNSA.

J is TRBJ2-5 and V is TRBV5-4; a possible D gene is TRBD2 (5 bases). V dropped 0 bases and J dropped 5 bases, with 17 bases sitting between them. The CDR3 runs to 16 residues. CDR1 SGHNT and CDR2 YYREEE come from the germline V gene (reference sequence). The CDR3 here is CASSLGGSGLGETQYF. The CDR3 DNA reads TGTGCCAGCAGCTTGGGAGGGAGCGGCCTGGGGGAGACCCAGTACTTC.

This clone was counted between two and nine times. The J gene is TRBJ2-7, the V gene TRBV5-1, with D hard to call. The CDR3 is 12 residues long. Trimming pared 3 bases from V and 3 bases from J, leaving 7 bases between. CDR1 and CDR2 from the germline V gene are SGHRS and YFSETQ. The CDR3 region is CASSYDNYEQYF. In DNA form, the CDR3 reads TGCGCCAGCAGCTACGACAACTACGAGCAGTACTTC. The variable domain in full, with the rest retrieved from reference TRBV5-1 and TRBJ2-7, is KAGVTQTPRYLIKTRGQQVTLSCSPISGHRSVSWYQQTPGQGLQFLFEYFSETQRNKGNFPGRFSGRQFSNSRSEMNVSTLELGDSALYLCASSYDNYEQYFGPGTRLTVT.

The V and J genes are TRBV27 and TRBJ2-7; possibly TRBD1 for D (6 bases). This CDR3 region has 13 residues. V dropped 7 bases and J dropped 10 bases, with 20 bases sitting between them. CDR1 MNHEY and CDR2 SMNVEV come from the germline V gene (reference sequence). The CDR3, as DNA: TGTGCCAGCAAAGGACTCCGAGGGACAAAACAGTACTTC. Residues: CASKGLRGTKQYF.

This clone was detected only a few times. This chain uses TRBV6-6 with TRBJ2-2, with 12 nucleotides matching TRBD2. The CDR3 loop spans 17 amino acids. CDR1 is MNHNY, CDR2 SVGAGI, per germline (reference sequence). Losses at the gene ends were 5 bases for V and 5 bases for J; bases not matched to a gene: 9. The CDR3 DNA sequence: TGTGCCAGCAGTCCCCCGACTAGCGGGGGCCTTACCGGGGAGCTGTTTTTT. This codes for CASSPPTSGGLTGELFF.

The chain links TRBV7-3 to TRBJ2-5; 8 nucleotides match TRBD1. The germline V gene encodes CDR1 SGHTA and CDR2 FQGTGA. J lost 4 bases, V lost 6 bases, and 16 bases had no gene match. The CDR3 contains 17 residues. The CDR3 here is CASSPGTGQLGGETQYF. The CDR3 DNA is TGTGCCAGCAGTCCCGGGACAGGCCAATTAGGAGGAGAGACCCAGTACTTC.

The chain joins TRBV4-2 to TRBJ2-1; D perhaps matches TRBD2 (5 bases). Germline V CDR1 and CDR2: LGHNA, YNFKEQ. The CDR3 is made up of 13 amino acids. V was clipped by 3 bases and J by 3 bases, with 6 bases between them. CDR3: CASSHRDYNEQFF. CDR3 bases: TGTGCCAGCAGCCACCGGGACTACAATGAGCAGTTCTTC.

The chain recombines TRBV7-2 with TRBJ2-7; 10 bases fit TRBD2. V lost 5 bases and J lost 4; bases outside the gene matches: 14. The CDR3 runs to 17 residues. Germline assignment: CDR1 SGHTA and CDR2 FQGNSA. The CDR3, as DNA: TGTGCCAGCAGCAGAGATAATCCTAGCGGGAGTTCGTACGAGCAGTACTTC. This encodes CASSRDNPSGSSYEQYF.

Here the CDR3 DNA reads TGCGCCAGCAGCTTGGACCCAGGGAACTACGAGCAGTACTTC. It specifies CASSLDPGNYEQYF. J is TRBJ2-7 and V is TRBV5-1; possible D gene TRBD1, 5 bases. Between the trimmed V and J ends, which lost 0 bases and 3 bases, there was a span of 10 bases. The CDR3 contains 14 residues. Germline loops: CDR1 SGHRS, CDR2 YFSETQ. The entire variable domain, with the rest obtained from reference TRBV5-1 and TRBJ2-7, is as follows: KAGVTQTPRYLIKTRGQQVTLSCSPISGHRSVSWYQQTPGQGLQFLFEYFSETQRNKGNFPGRFSGRQFSNSRSEMNVSTLELGDSALYLCASSLDPGNYEQYFGPGTRLTVT.

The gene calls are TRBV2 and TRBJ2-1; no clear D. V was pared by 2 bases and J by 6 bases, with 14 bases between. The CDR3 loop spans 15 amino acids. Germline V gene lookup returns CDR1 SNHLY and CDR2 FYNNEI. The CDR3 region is CASSEIASRRNEQFF. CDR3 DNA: TGTGCCAGCAGTGAAATAGCTAGTCGGCGCAATGAGCAGTTCTTC.